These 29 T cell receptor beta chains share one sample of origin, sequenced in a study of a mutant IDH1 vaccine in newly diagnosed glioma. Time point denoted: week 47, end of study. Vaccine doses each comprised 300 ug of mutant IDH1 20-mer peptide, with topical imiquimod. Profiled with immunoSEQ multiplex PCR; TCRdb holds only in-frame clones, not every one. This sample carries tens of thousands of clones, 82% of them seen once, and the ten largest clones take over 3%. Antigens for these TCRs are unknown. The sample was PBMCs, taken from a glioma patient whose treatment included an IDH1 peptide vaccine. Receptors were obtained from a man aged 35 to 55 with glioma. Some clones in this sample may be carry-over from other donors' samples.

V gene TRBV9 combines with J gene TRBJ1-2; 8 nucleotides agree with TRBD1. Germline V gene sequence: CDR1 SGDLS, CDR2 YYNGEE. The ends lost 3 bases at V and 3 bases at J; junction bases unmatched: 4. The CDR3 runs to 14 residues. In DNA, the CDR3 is TGTGCCAGCAGCGCGAGACAGGGGTACTATGGCTACACCTTC. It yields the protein CASSARQGYYGYTF.

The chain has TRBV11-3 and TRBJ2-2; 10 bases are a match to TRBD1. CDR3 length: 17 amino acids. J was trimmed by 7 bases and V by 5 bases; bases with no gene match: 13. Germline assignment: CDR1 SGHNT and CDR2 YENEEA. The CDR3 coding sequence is TGTGCCAGCAGCCAAAACGCCGGGACAGGGGCCGGCGGGGAGCTGTTTTTT. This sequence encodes CASSQNAGTGAGGELFF.

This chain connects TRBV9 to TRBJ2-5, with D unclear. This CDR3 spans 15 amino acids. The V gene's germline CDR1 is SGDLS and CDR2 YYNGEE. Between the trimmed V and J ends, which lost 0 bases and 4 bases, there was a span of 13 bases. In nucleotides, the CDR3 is TGTGCCAGCAGCGTAGGGCCGGGCACCCCAGAGACCCAGTACTTC. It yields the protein CASSVGPGTPETQYF. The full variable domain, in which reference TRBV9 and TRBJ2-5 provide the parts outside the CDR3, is DSGVTQTPKHLITATGQRVTLRCSPRSGDLSVYWYQQSLDQGLQFLIQYYNGEERAKGNILERFSAQQFPDLHSELNLSSLELGDSALYFCASSVGPGTPETQYFGPGTRLLVL.

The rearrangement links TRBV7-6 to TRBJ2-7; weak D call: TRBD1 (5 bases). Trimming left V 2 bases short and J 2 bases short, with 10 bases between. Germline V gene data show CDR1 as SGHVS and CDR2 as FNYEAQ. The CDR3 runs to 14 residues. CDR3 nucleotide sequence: TGTGCCAGCAGCTTATCTCAGGGTCCCTACGAGCAGTACTTC. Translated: CASSLSQGPYEQYF.

DNA of the CDR3: TGTGCCAGCAGCCAACTTAGCGGGGGCAGCCAAGAGACCCAGTACTTC. This codes for CASSQLSGGSQETQYF. V and J are TRBV11-3 and TRBJ2-5; TRBD2 aligns across 9 bases. The CDR3 has 16 amino acids. Trimming took 5 bases from V and 1 from J; bases not matched to a gene: 8. CDR1 is SGHNT, CDR2 YENEEA, per germline. Full variable domain (remainder filled in from reference TRBV11-3 and TRBJ2-5): EAGVVQSPRYKIIEKKQPVAFWCNPISGHNTLYWYLQNLGQGPELLIRYENEEAVDDSQLPKDRFSAERLKGVDSTLKIQPAELGDSAVYLCASSQLSGGSQETQYFGPGTRLLVL.

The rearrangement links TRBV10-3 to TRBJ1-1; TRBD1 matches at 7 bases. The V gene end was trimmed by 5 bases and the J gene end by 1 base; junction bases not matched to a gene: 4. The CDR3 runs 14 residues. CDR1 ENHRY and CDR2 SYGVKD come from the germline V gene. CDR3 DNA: TGTGCCATCAGTCAACAGGGGAGGAACACTGAAGCTTTCTTT. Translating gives CAISQQGRNTEAFF.

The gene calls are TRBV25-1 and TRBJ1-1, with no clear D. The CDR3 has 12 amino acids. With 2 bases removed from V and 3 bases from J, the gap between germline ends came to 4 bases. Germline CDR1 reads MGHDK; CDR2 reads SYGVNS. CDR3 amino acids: CASSERDTEAFF. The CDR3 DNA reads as TGTGCCAGCAGTGAAAGGGACACTGAAGCTTTCTTT.

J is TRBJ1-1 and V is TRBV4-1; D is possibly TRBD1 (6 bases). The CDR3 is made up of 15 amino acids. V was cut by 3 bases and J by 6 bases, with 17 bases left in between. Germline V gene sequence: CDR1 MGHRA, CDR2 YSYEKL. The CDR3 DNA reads TGCGCCAGCAGCCAGGTCGACAGGATCGGGGCTGAAGCTTTCTTT. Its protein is CASSQVDRIGAEAFF.

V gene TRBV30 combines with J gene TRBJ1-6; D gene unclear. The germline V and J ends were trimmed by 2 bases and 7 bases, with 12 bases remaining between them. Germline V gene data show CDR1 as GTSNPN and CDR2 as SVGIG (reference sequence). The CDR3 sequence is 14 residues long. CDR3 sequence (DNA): TGTGCCTGGAGTCCCCCAGCCCTAAATTCACCCCTCCACTTT. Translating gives CAWSPPALNSPLHF. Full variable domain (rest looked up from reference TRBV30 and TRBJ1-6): SQTIHQWPATLVQPVGSPLSLECTVEGTSNPNLYWYRQAAGRGLQLLFYSVGIGQISSEVPQNLSASRPQDRQFILSSKKLLLSDSGFYLCAWSPPALNSPLHFGNGTRLTVT.

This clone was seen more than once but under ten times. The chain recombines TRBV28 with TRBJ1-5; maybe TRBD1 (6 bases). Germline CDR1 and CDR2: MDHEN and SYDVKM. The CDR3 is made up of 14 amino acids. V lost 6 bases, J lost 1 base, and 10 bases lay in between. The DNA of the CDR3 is TGTGCCAGCAGCCCCGACAGGAGCAATCAGCCCCAGCATTTT. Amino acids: CASSPDRSNQPQHF.

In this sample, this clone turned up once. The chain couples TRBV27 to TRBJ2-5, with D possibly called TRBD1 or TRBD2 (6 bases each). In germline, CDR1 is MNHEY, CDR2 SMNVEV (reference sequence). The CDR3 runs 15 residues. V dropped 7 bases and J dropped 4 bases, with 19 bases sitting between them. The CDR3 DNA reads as TGTGCCAGCAAAAAAGTAGGGGGACTCCTAGAGACCCAGTACTTC. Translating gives CASKKVGGLLETQYF.

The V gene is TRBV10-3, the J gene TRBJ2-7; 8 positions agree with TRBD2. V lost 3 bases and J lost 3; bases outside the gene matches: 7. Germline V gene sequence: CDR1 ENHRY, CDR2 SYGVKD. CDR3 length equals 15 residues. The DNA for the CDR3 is TGTGCCATCAGTGATTTAGCGGGGAGTGACTACGAGCAGTACTTC. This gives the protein CAISDLAGSDYEQYF.

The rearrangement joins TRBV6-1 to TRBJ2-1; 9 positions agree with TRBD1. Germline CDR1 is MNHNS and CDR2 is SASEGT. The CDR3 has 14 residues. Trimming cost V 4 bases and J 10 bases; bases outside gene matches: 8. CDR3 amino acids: CASSGDRVSWEQFF. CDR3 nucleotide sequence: TGTGCCAGCAGTGGGGACAGGGTTTCGTGGGAGCAGTTCTTC.

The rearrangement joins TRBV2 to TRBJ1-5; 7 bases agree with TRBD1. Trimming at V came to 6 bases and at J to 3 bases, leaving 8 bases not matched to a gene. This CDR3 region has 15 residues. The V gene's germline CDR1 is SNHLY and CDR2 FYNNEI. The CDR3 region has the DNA TGTGCCAGCAGGGTTAGGACAGGCAACAATCAGCCCCAGCATTTT. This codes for CASRVRTGNNQPQHF.

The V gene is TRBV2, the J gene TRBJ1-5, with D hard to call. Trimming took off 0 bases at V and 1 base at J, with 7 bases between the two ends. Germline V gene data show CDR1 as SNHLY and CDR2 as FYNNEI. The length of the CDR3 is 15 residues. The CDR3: CASSEAERSNQPQHF. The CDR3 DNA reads TGTGCCAGCAGTGAAGCGGAACGCAGCAATCAGCCCCAGCATTTT.

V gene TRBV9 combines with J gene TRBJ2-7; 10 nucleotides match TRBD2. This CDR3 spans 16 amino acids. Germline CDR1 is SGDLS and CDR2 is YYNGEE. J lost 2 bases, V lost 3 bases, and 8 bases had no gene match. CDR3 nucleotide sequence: TGTGCCAGCAGCGCCCCGGGACTAGCGAGAACCTACGAGCAGTACTTC. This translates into CASSAPGLARTYEQYF.

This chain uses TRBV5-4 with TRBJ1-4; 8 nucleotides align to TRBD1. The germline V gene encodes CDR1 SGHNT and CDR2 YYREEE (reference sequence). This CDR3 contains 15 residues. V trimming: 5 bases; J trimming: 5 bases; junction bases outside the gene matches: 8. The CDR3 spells CASSSGQGGNEKLFF. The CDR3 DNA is TGTGCCAGCAGTTCCGGACAGGGTGGCAATGAAAAACTGTTTTTT.

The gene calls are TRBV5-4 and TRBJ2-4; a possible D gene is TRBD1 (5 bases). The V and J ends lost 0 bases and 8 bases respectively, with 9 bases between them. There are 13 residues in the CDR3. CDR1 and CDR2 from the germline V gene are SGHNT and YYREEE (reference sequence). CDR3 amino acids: CASSLEGWDIQYF. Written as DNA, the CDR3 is TGTGCCAGCAGCTTGGAGGGGTGGGACATTCAGTACTTC.

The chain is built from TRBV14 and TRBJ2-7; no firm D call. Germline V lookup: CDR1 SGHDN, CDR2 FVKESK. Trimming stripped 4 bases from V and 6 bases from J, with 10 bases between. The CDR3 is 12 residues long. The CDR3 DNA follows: TGTGCCAGCAGCCCTACCCGGGCCGAGCAGTACTTC. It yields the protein CASSPTRAEQYF.

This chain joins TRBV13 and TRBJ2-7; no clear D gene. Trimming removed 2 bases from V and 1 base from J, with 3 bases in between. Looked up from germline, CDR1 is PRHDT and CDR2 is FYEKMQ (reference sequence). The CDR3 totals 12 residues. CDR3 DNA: TGTGCCAGCAGCTTACAGTCCTACGAGCAGTACTTC. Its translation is CASSLQSYEQYF.

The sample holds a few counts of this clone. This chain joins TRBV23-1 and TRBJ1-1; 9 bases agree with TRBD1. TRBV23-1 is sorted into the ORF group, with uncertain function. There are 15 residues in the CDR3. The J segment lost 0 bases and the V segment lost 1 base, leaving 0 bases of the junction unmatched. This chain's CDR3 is CASSQYRGLNTEAFF. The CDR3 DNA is TGCGCCAGCAGTCAATACAGGGGGCTGAACACTGAAGCTTTCTTT.

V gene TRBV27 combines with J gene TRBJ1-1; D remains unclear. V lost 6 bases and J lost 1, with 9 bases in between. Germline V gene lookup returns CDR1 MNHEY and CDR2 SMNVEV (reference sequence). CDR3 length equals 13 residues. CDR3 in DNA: TGTGCCAGCAGCGTGTGGGGGAACACTGAAGCTTTCTTT. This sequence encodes CASSVWGNTEAFF.

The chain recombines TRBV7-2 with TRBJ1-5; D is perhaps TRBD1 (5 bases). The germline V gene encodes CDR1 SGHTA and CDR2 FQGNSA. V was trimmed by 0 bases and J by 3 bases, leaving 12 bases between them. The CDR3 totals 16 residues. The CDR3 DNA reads TGTGCCAGCAGCTTAGCGCAGGGAGGGAACAATCAGCCCCAGCATTTT. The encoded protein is CASSLAQGGNNQPQHF.

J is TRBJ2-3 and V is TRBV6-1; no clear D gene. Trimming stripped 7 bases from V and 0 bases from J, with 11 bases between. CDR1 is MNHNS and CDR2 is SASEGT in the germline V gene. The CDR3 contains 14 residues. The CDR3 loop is CASIMDESTDTQYF. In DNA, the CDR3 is TGTGCCAGCATAATGGACGAAAGCACAGATACGCAGTATTTT.

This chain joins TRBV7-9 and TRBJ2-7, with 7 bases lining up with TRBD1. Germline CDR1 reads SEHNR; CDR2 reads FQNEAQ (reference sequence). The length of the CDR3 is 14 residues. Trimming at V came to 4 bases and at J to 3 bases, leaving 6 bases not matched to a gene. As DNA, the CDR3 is TGTGCCAGCAGCTGGACAGGTGGGCACTACGAGCAGTACTTC. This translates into CASSWTGGHYEQYF.

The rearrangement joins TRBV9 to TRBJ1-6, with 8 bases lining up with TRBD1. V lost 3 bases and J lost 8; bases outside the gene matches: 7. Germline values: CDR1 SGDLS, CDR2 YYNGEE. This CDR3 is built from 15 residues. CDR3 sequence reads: CASSAQQGGYSPLHF. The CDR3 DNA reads TGTGCCAGCAGCGCTCAACAGGGGGGGTATTCACCCCTCCACTTT.

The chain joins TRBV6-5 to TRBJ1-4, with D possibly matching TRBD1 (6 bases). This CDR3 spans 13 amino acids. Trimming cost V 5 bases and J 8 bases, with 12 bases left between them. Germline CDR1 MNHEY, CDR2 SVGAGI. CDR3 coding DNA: TGTGCCAGCAGTCCAACAGGGAAGGAAAAACTGTTTTTT. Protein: CASSPTGKEKLFF.

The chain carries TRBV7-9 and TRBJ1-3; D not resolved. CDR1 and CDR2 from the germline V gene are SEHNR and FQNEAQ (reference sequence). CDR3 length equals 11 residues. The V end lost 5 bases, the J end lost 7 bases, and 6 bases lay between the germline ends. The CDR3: CASSRWNTIYF. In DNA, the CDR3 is TGTGCCAGCAGCCGATGGAACACCATATATTTT. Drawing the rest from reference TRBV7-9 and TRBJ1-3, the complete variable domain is DTGVSQNPRHKITKRGQNVTFRCDPISEHNRLYWYRQTLGQGPEFLTYFQNEAQLEKSRLLSDRFSAERPKGSFSTLEIQRTEQGDSAMYLCASSRWNTIYFGEGSWLTVV.

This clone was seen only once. The CDR3 DNA is TGTGCCTGGAGTATTGGACAGTCGAATTCACCCCTCCACTTT. This gives the protein CAWSIGQSNSPLHF. The chain uses TRBV30 and TRBJ1-6; TRBD1 is a possible D gene (6 bases). Trimming took 2 bases from V and 7 from J, leaving 12 bases between them. The CDR3 runs 14 residues. Germline values: CDR1 GTSNPN, CDR2 SVGIG (reference sequence). The whole variable domain, filled in from reference TRBV30 and TRBJ1-6, reads SQTIHQWPATLVQPVGSPLSLECTVEGTSNPNLYWYRQAAGRGLQLLFYSVGIGQISSEVPQNLSASRPQDRQFILSSKKLLLSDSGFYLCAWSIGQSNSPLHFGNGTRLTVT.